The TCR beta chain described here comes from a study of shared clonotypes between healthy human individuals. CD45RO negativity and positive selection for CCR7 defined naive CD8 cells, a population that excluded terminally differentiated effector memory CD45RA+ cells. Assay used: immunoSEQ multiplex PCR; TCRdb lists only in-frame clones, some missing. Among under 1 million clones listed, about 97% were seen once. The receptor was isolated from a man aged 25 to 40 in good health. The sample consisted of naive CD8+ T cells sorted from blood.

CDR3 DNA: TGTGCCAGCAGCTATGGGACAGGGGGTCAGCCCCAGCATTTT. Translated: CASSYGTGGQPQHF. The V gene is TRBV7-9, the J gene TRBJ1-5, with TRBD1 matching 11 bases. V dropped 4 bases and J dropped 6; count of bases not matched to a gene: 2. CDR1 and CDR2 from the germline V gene are SEHNR and FQNEAQ (reference sequence). The length of the CDR3 is 14 residues.